The 27 T cell receptor beta chains given below trace back to one sample, sequenced in a study of cytomegalovirus exposure and HLA in healthy donors (dated by TCRdb to about 2017). Library preparation was by the immunoSEQ multiplex PCR assay. A mixture of 60 forward primers for TCR Vbeta segments and 13 reverse primers for TCR Jbeta segments was used in the multiplex PCR. TCRdb stores this immuneACCESS table with in-frame sequences only. Part of the clones is absent; in the studies checked, under half of the shortfall reflects unresolved V genes, and no reason is known for the rest. Present in this sample are 110,000 or so clones, under 85% of which were seen just once. The ten largest clones add up to under 1.5% of the sample. The sequenced material came from PBMCs. All receptors derive from a man aged 40-49 years in good health and CMV-seronegative.

The V and J genes are TRBV7-2 and TRBJ1-3; maybe TRBD1 (5 bases). CDR3 length equals 15 residues. V was shortened by 3 bases and J by 0 bases, with 9 bases between the two germline ends. Germline loops: CDR1 SGHTA, CDR2 FQGNSA. This chain's CDR3 is CASSFVGGSGNTIYF. The CDR3 DNA sequence: TGTGCCAGCAGCTTTGTGGGGGGCTCTGGAAACACCATATATTTT.

The V call is TRBV9, the J call TRBJ1-1, with 8 bases that match TRBD1. Looked up from germline, CDR1 is SGDLS and CDR2 is YYNGEE. This CDR3 has 15 residues. The junction had 6 bases not matched to a gene; V was cut back by 4 bases and J by 1 base. CDR3 protein: CASSPRTGTNTEAFF. CDR3 DNA: TGTGCCAGCAGCCCCCGGACAGGGACGAACACTGAAGCTTTCTTT. Full variable domain (missing parts from reference TRBV9 and TRBJ1-1): DSGVTQTPKHLITATGQRVTLRCSPRSGDLSVYWYQQSLDQGLQFLIQYYNGEERAKGNILERFSAQQFPDLHSELNLSSLELGDSALYFCASSPRTGTNTEAFFGQGTRLTVV.

This chain links TRBV5-4 with TRBJ2-6; TRBD1 matches 8 bases. J gave up 3 bases and V 4 bases, and 6 bases lay outside the gene matches. Looked up from germline, CDR1 is SGHNT and CDR2 is YYREEE (reference sequence). The CDR3 spans 16 residues. The CDR3 reads CASSAGGAGGANVLTF. CDR3 bases: TGTGCCAGCAGCGCAGGGGGCGCCGGTGGGGCCAACGTCCTGACTTTC.

V and J are TRBV7-2 and TRBJ1-4; 9 nucleotides align to TRBD1. CDR1 is SGHTA and CDR2 is FQGNSA in the germline V gene. The CDR3 totals 15 residues. The V gene end was trimmed by 3 bases and the J gene end by 7 bases; junction bases not matched to a gene: 6. CDR3 protein: CASSFNRGLGEKLFF. CDR3 coding DNA: TGTGCCAGCAGCTTCAACAGGGGGCTGGGTGAAAAACTGTTTTTT.

This sequence joins TRBV7-9 and TRBJ2-3; TRBD2 might be the D (7 bases). V dropped 4 bases and J dropped 6 bases, with 14 bases sitting between them. The CDR3 has 14 residues. Germline CDR1 reads SEHNR; CDR2 reads FQNEAQ (reference sequence). CDR3 protein: CASSSGGGQDTQYF. The CDR3 region has the DNA TGTGCCAGCAGCTCCGGCGGGGGCCAGGATACGCAGTATTTT.

This clone has only a few counts. The gene calls are TRBV5-1 and TRBJ2-1; 7 bases are shared with TRBD1. The CDR3 totals 14 residues. V trimming: 3 bases; J trimming: 8 bases; junction bases outside the gene matches: 8. CDR1 is SGHRS, CDR2 YFSETQ, per germline. DNA for the CDR3: TGCGCCAGCAGCTCGGACAGGACCTGGGATGAGCAGTTCTTC. Its protein is CASSSDRTWDEQFF.

The V and J genes are TRBV18 and TRBJ1-5, with 9 bases aligning to TRBD1. Germline V gene data show CDR1 as KGHSH and CDR2 as LQKENI. CDR3 length: 18 amino acids. The trim removed 3 bases at V and 0 bases at J, leaving 9 bases unmatched. This CDR3 reads CASSPGQGTSASNQPQHF. The CDR3 coding sequence is TGTGCCAGCTCACCGGGACAGGGCACCTCGGCTAGCAATCAGCCCCAGCATTTT.

The gene calls are TRBV27 and TRBJ1-2; no clear D. The CDR3 runs 13 residues. V was cut by 3 bases and J by 8 bases, with 13 bases left in between. The V gene's germline CDR1 is MNHEY and CDR2 SMNVEV (reference sequence). CDR3 sequence reads: CASSLRGLRGYTF. The DNA of the CDR3 is TGTGCCAGCAGTTTGCGGGGATTAAGGGGCTACACCTTC.

CDR3 sequence reads: CASSSIREYETQYF. CDR3 nucleotide sequence: TGTGCCAGCAGCTCGATACGCGAATACGAGACCCAGTACTTC. V usage is TRBV11-2 and J usage is TRBJ2-5, with no clear D. The CDR3 consists of 14 residues. Germline V gene lookup returns CDR1 SGHAT and CDR2 FQNNGV. Trimming stripped 4 bases from V and 5 bases from J, with 14 bases between.

The V and J genes are TRBV15 and TRBJ1-1, with D tentatively TRBD1 (6 bases). Looked up from germline, CDR1 is LNHNV and CDR2 is YYDKDF (reference sequence). With 1 base removed from V and 1 base from J, the gap between germline ends came to 13 bases. The CDR3 loop spans 16 amino acids. In DNA form, the CDR3 reads TGTGCCACCAGCAGAGGGGGAAACAGGGCGAACACTGAAGCTTTCTTT. Translating gives CATSRGGNRANTEAFF.

The chain has TRBV6-5 and TRBJ1-5; 7 bases align to TRBD1. The CDR3 consists of 13 residues. Per germline, CDR1 MNHEY and CDR2 SVGAGI. Trimming took 5 bases from V and 5 from J; bases not matched to a gene: 3. The CDR3 nucleotides are TGTGCCAGCAGTGACAGGGAGGATCAGCCCCAGCATTTT. Translated, it gives CASSDREDQPQHF.

The chain is built from TRBV5-4 and TRBJ2-7, with D possibly TRBD1 on 5 matching bases. There are 14 residues in the CDR3. V was pared by 3 bases and J by 1 base, with 11 bases between. Germline CDR1 SGHNT, CDR2 YYREEE (reference sequence). CDR3 amino acids: CASSSPGLSYEQYF. DNA of the CDR3: TGTGCCAGCAGCTCTCCAGGGTTGTCCTACGAGCAGTACTTC. The whole variable domain, filled in from reference TRBV5-4 and TRBJ2-7, reads ETGVTQSPTHLIKTRGQQVTLRCSSQSGHNTVSWYQQALGQGPQFIFQYYREEENGRGNFPPRFSGLQFPNYSSELNVNALELDDSALYLCASSSPGLSYEQYFGPGTRLTVT.

The J gene is TRBJ1-1, the V gene TRBV4-1; 11 bases are shared with TRBD1. Germline V gene lookup returns CDR1 MGHRA and CDR2 YSYEKL. This CDR3 region has 15 residues. V shed 3 bases, J shed 5 bases, and the junction held 5 bases outside the gene matches. In DNA form, the CDR3 reads TGCGCCAGCAGCCAGTCCGGGACAGGGGGGACTGAAGCTTTCTTT. Amino acid sequence: CASSQSGTGGTEAFF.

The V and J genes are TRBV27 and TRBJ1-6; TRBD1 matches at 8 bases. The CDR3 has 16 residues. Germline V gives CDR1 MNHEY, CDR2 SMNVEV (reference sequence). J was trimmed by 6 bases and V by 3 bases; bases with no gene match: 7. This CDR3 reads CASSLRPGQVNSPLHF. The DNA of the CDR3 is TGTGCCAGCAGTTTGCGGCCGGGACAGGTTAATTCACCCCTCCACTTT.

This chain connects TRBV27 to TRBJ2-7, with 8 bases matching TRBD2. J was trimmed by 2 bases and V by 0 bases; bases with no gene match: 12. The CDR3 covers 18 residues. Germline-derived CDR1 and CDR2 are MNHEY and SMNVEV (reference sequence). CDR3 amino acids: CASSLSRAGGGQTYEQYF. The DNA of the CDR3 is TGTGCCAGCAGTTTATCGAGGGCGGGCGGGGGGCAAACCTACGAGCAGTACTTC.

The chain joins TRBV7-6 to TRBJ1-3, with D maybe TRBD1 (6 bases). The CDR3 runs to 15 residues. Deletions cut 4 bases from V and 3 bases from J, with 13 bases between. The germline V gene has CDR1 SGHVS and CDR2 FNYEAQ. This chain's CDR3 is CASSYDVGGGNTIYF. CDR3 nucleotide sequence: TGTGCCAGCAGCTACGACGTAGGGGGTGGAAACACCATATATTTT.

V is TRBV6-4 and J is TRBJ2-7; 7 bases fit TRBD2. The CDR3 has 13 amino acids. CDR1 MRHNA and CDR2 SNTAGT come from the germline V gene. Losses at the gene ends were 2 bases for V and 6 bases for J; bases not matched to a gene: 4. The CDR3 loop reads CASSDTGGGEQYF. The CDR3 DNA reads TGTGCCAGCAGTGACACGGGAGGAGGCGAGCAGTACTTC.

The V and J genes are TRBV5-4 and TRBJ1-2; no definite D call. The CDR3 has 17 residues. Germline values: CDR1 SGHNT, CDR2 YYREEE (reference sequence). Deletions cut 5 bases from V and 5 bases from J, with 25 bases between. This CDR3 is CASSLSAGSYIFYGYTF. CDR3 nucleotides: TGTGCCAGCAGTTTGAGCGCCGGGTCCTATATTTTTTATGGCTACACCTTC.

For this clone: Different DNA sequences within this sample yield the same CDR3. This chain connects TRBV27 to TRBJ1-5; D uncertain. Germline CDR1 reads MNHEY; CDR2 reads SMNVEV (reference sequence). The CDR3 length is 14 residues. The V gene lost 3 bases and the J gene lost 1 base, with 7 bases spanning the gap. Here the CDR3 DNA reads TGTGCCAGCAGTTTTCGAGGAAGCAATCAGCCCCAGCATTTT. The encoded protein is CASSFRGSNQPQHF.

This clone was found once. The genes are TRBV18 and TRBJ2-5; D is unclear. There are 14 residues in the CDR3. The V gene lost 0 bases and the J gene lost 3 bases, with 8 bases spanning the gap. CDR1 and CDR2 from the germline V gene are KGHSH and LQKENI. DNA for the CDR3: TGTGCCAGCTCACCACCGCGGTTGGAAGAGACCCAGTACTTC. This codes for CASSPPRLEETQYF.

The genes are TRBV5-1 and TRBJ1-6; tentative D call: TRBD1 (5 bases). Germline V gene data show CDR1 as SGHRS and CDR2 as YFSETQ. Trimming removed 0 bases at V and 10 bases at J, with 8 bases between. This CDR3 has 13 amino acids. The CDR3 bases are TGCGCCAGCAGCTTGGACGGGGGATCACCCCTCCACTTT. As protein: CASSLDGGSPLHF.

This clone was counted between two and nine times. V and J are TRBV19 and TRBJ1-5; possibly TRBD1 for D (5 bases). The germline V gene encodes CDR1 LNHDA and CDR2 SQIVND (reference sequence). Trimming shortened V by 7 bases and J by 7 bases, and 17 bases separated the two germline ends. The CDR3 has 14 amino acids. The CDR3 reads CASMSGGAGQPQHF. Here the CDR3 DNA reads TGTGCCAGTATGTCTGGAGGGGCCGGGCAGCCCCAGCATTTT.

This clone was recorded only once. The V call is TRBV18, the J call TRBJ1-1; 7 bases line up with TRBD1. The germline V gene has CDR1 KGHSH and CDR2 LQKENI. The trim removed 3 bases at V and 0 bases at J, leaving 1 base unmatched. The CDR3 has 14 residues. The CDR3, as DNA: TGTGCCAGCTCACCGACAGGGCTGAACACTGAAGCTTTCTTT. Encoded protein: CASSPTGLNTEAFF.

The chain recombines TRBV13 with TRBJ2-2; TRBD1 aligns across 7 bases. This CDR3 contains 13 residues. J lost 5 bases, V lost 6 bases, and 3 bases had no gene match. Germline V gene lookup returns CDR1 PRHDT and CDR2 FYEKMQ (reference sequence). The CDR3: CASRIQGTGELFF. CDR3 nucleotide sequence: TGTGCCAGCAGAATACAGGGGACCGGGGAGCTGTTTTTT.

The chain carries TRBV10-1 and TRBJ1-5, with D possibly TRBD1 on 6 matching bases. V gave up 0 bases and J gave up 0 bases, with 15 bases separating them. CDR3 length equals 18 residues. Germline CDR1 reads WNHNN; CDR2 reads SYGVQD (reference sequence). The CDR3 sequence is CASSESVWGPYSNQPQHF. CDR3 bases: TGCGCCAGCAGTGAGTCAGTTTGGGGGCCTTATAGCAATCAGCCCCAGCATTTT.

J is TRBJ2-7 and V is TRBV7-9; a weak D match, TRBD1 (5 bases). V dropped 4 bases and J dropped 6 bases, with 13 bases sitting between them. This CDR3 contains 13 residues. Germline CDR1 reads SEHNR; CDR2 reads FQNEAQ (reference sequence). The CDR3 loop is CASSSRTRVEQYF. Written as DNA, the CDR3 is TGTGCCAGCAGCTCACGGACACGGGTCGAGCAGTACTTC. The whole variable domain, filled in from reference TRBV7-9 and TRBJ2-7, reads DTGVSQNPRHKITKRGQNVTFRCDPISEHNRLYWYRQTLGQGPEFLTYFQNEAQLEKSRLLSDRFSAERPKGSFSTLEIQRTEQGDSAMYLCASSSRTRVEQYFGPGTRLTVT.

The gene calls are TRBV30 and TRBJ1-5, with 7 bases fitting TRBD1. The CDR3 has 14 amino acids. Germline CDR1 GTSNPN, CDR2 SVGIG (reference sequence). J was trimmed by 1 base and V by 2 bases; bases with no gene match: 2. This chain's CDR3 is CAWSRDRSNQPQHF. CDR3 coding DNA: TGTGCCTGGAGTAGGGACAGAAGCAATCAGCCCCAGCATTTT. Using reference TRBV30 and TRBJ1-5 for the parts outside the CDR3, the full variable domain is SQTIHQWPATLVQPVGSPLSLECTVEGTSNPNLYWYRQAAGRGLQLLFYSVGIGQISSEVPQNLSASRPQDRQFILSSKKLLLSDSGFYLCAWSRDRSNQPQHFGDGTRLSIL.